These T cell receptor beta chains were read from a single sample in a study of T-cell memory formation after mild COVID-19. One entry per CDR3 protein, called by TCRdb with MiXCR from the 5' RACE reads. The sample includes some 280,000 distinct CDR3 sequences, around 15% of them seen just once. Input material: PBMCs or a T cell subset sorted from them (not recorded which). These receptors originate from a man aged 18 to 29 who had mild COVID-19 (a few samples of this study predate the infection). Cell type and time point are not known. Each CDR3 is given without its conserved first and last residue.

V gene,J gene,CDR3 protein
TRBV18,TRBJ2-2,ASSAGQGTTGELF
TRBV7-2,TRBJ2-1,ASSVSWASGVEQF
TRBV11-2,TRBJ2-7,ASSLGAGNDEQY
TRBV11-2,TRBJ1-4,ASSIRQGLGNEKLF
TRBV12-3/TRBV12-4,TRBJ2-2,ASSYKNPRTGDTGELF
TRBV7-9,TRBJ2-1,ASSPRTFYNEQF
TRBV4-3,TRBJ1-2,ASSQALRAPLRGGYT
TRBV28,TRBJ1-2,ASTTTGFGYT
TRBV20-1,TRBJ1-5,SARIPGFNQPQH
TRBV19,TRBJ1-5,ASSIAWDRTQPQH
TRBV7-2,TRBJ2-7,ASSSTAGSYEQY
TRBV5-1,TRBJ2-3,ASSPTLAGGPWKDTQY
TRBV5-6,TRBJ2-3,ASSLAAGSTDTQY
TRBV7-9,TRBJ2-2,ASSLSVYRAGELF
TRBV7-9,TRBJ2-5,ASSSRGKTQY
TRBV5-6,TRBJ2-7,ASSLDVDSGYEQY
TRBV15,TRBJ2-3,ATSPGSPTDTQY
TRBV7-9,TRBJ2-2,ASSSTSGPLITGELF
TRBV20-1,TRBJ2-6,SAPPGANVLT
TRBV7-6,TRBJ2-1,ASSLSAGRSYNEQF
TRBV7-2,TRBJ2-3,ASRRGVAADTQY
TRBV11-2,TRBJ2-5,ASSLNPSTQETQY
TRBV7-9,TRBJ1-2,ASRSGGGYGYT
TRBV5-1,TRBJ2-1,ASSLLHSQSYNEQF
TRBV20-1,TRBJ2-1,SAPLFSGGAGDEQF
TRBV5-1,TRBJ2-4,ASSLEWGPVKNIQY